This section outlines one T cell receptor (beta chain) sequence together with its context. Its cognate antigen has yet to be identified. No clone much larger than this one lies a single base away; base qualities are absent. The data stem from a study of PD-1 blockade in classical Hodgkin lymphoma (dated by TCRdb to the early 2020s). With regard to the full study: Nivolumab dosing was 3 mg/kg intravenously every 2 weeks, continuing until either disease progression or unacceptable toxicity. The study used CyTOF and TCR beta sequencing to define a peripheral blood immune signature of response to PD-1 blockade in classical Hodgkin lymphoma. Study-wide findings and limitations: Lower diversity was observed in patients in whom nivolumab was started less than 1 year after ASCT, and these patients were excluded from later analyses so that confounding by immune reconstitution would be avoided. By C4D1, a significant rise was seen in CD4+ TCR diversity but not in CD8+ TCR diversity (p=0.0027 vs p=0.16), and the rise was most apparent among complete responders (p=0.02). Newly diagnosed patients were reported to have lower baseline TCR diversity than healthy donors, and relapsed/refractory patients were reported to have lower baseline TCR diversity still. The study was restricted to a single clinical trial cohort, and the causes of repertoire differences, possibly disease activity or prior therapy, were left undefined. Trial patients achieving complete response had baseline diversity similar to newly diagnosed patients, whereas partial responders and progressors had significantly lower diversity.

Per the publication, the time point label means: cycle 1 day 1 (C1D1), immediately before nivolumab initiation. Relapse after autologous stem cell transplantation had occurred in all trial patients, and cohorts A, B and C were distinguished by prior brentuximab vedotin exposure. A total of around 60 patients with relapsed/refractory classical Hodgkin lymphoma made up the trial cohort, and each patient's best overall response was complete response, partial response or progressive disease. In the multi-cohort phase II CheckMate 205 trial, trial patients received single-agent nivolumab. An independent review committee assessed best overall response using the 2007 International Working Group response criteria. Trial PBMCs were collected just before the start of nivolumab (C1D1) and during therapy at cycle 2 day 1 and cycle 4 day 1. Peripheral blood was collected in 8 mL Vacutainer Cell Preparation Tubes, from which PBMCs were isolated by centrifugation and then cryopreserved.

Sequences LGHNA (CDR1) and YSLEER (CDR2) are obtained from the germline V gene. The CDR3 measures 17 amino acids from cysteine to phenylalanine. CDR3 DNA is the only sequence kept; it has 51 bases, read in frame from the first base. V and J are trimmed by 0 bases and 1 base, and the gene matches miss 8 bases of the junction. Genomic DNA was extracted with the Qiagen DNeasy kit from unsorted PBMCs and from negatively selected CD4+ and CD8+ fractions. TCR beta CDR3 regions were subjected to amplification by immunoSEQ multiplex PCR with primers that anneal to V and J segments. A synthetic immune receptor repertoire was used to minimize amplification bias, and any residual bias was removed computationally once sequencing was done. As for the original processing: Custom Python scripts were used to quantify repertoire diversity as the Shannon entropy index. Unsorted, CD4+ and CD8+ repertoires were analyzed separately, except for combined analyses in which CD4+ and CD8+ sequences were merged in silico. A clone was considered expanded if an increase in frequency of at least 2-fold after treatment relative to C1D1 was found, and a pseudocount of 0.5 was applied to clones undetected at baseline. Singleton clones were defined as clones with 0 or 1 copy at C1D1, and non-singleton clones were defined as clones with 2 or more copies. By matching protein sequences in sorted samples from the same patient, clones expanded in unsorted samples were annotated as CD4+, CD8+ or unknown. Wilcoxon tests were applied to paired samples to test diversity changes from C1D1 to C4D1. TCRdb's version of the immuneACCESS table is confined to in-frame rearrangements and falls short of the full clone set. An unresolved V gene accounts for under half of the shortfall where checked; the remainder is of unknown origin. Clone size and the V and J calls come from that table; the DNA yielded D and trimming. The sample profile shows 9,500 to 14,000 clones; 70% to 90% of them were found once. In total, the top ten clones hold more than 30% of the sample.

This sequence uses TRBV4-3 and TRBJ1-2, with 7 bases matching TRBD1. The source of this sequence is a human donor with classical Hodgkin lymphoma. This specimen consisted of peripheral blood mononuclear cells (PBMCs), obtained at baseline. The bases are TGCGCCAGCAGCCAAGAAGTCTGGCAGGGGGTTAACTATGGCTACACCTTC. The resulting protein is CASSQEVWQGVNYGYTF.